Presented here are 17 T cell receptor beta chains from one specimen sequenced in a study of T cell responses to AZD1222 COVID-19 vaccine (dated by TCRdb to about 2021). The library was built by means of the immunoSEQ multiplex PCR assay. The immuneACCESS repertoire file appears here via TCRdb, limited to in-frame rearrangements. These files lack a portion of the clones; in checked studies, under half of the deficit traces to unresolved V genes, and the cause of the others is not known. Counted in this sample were tens of thousands of clones; approximately 90% of them appeared once. Approximately 3.2% of the sample is in the top ten clones. The time point label corresponds to: about 28 days (+/-7) after the second vaccine dose. Here the sequenced sample was peripheral blood, taken 28 days after the second AZD1222 dose. Every receptor here comes from an adult who received the AZD1222 COVID-19 vaccine.

The chain is built from TRBV11-2 and TRBJ2-7; 8 bases align to TRBD1. V lost 10 bases to trimming and J lost 2 bases; unmatched junction nucleotides: 13. Germline V gives CDR1 SGHAT, CDR2 FQNNGV. The CDR3 is 15 residues long. The CDR3 is CATRQGAPHTYEQYF. CDR3 sequence (DNA): TGTGCCACCCGTCAGGGGGCCCCTCACACCTACGAGCAGTACTTC. Using reference TRBV11-2 and TRBJ2-7 for the parts outside the CDR3, the full variable domain is EAGVAQSPRYKIIEKRQSVAFWCNPISGHATLYWYQQILGQGPKLLIQFQNNGVVDDSQLPKDRFSAERLKGVDSTLKIQPAKLEDSAVYLCATRQGAPHTYEQYFGPGTRLTVT.

The rearrangement uses TRBV28 and TRBJ2-3, with a weak D call TRBD1 (5 bases). The ends were cut back, 3 bases at V and 2 bases at J, with 9 bases in the middle. The CDR3 totals 14 residues. The germline CDR1 and CDR2 sequences are MDHEN and SYDVKM. The CDR3 protein is CASSLVQDTDTQYF. CDR3 nucleotides: TGTGCCAGCAGTTTGGTACAGGACACAGATACGCAGTATTTT.

CDR3 nucleotide sequence: TGTGCCTGGTCTAGGCAAGAGGAAGCTTTCTTT. Encoded protein: CAWSRQEEAFF. The chain recombines TRBV30 with TRBJ1-1; D not certain. V lost 5 bases, J lost 8 bases, and 12 bases lay in between. This CDR3 is 11 amino acids long. Germline V gene sequence: CDR1 GTSNPN, CDR2 SVGIG (reference sequence).

The rearrangement links TRBV2 to TRBJ1-3, with a tentative D call TRBD1 (5 bases). The CDR3 sequence is 15 residues long. V shed 10 bases and J shed 1 base, with 17 bases lying between them. CDR1 is SNHLY, CDR2 FYNNEI, per germline. This CDR3 is CATSWVGESGNTIYF. Written as DNA, the CDR3 is TGTGCCACTTCCTGGGTAGGGGAGTCTGGAAACACCATATATTTT.

Turning to this clone: At the DNA level, this CDR3 is encoded by other sequences in the same sample as well. This chain uses TRBV7-9 with TRBJ1-2; D may be TRBD1 (6 bases). CDR1 is SEHNR, CDR2 FQNEAQ, per germline (reference sequence). The CDR3 length is 13 residues. Between the trimmed V and J ends, which lost 1 base and 4 bases, there was a span of 7 bases. CDR3: CASSLGTAYGYTF. CDR3 DNA sequence: TGTGCCAGCAGCTTAGGGACAGCCTATGGCTACACCTTC.

CDR3 nucleotides: TGTGCCAGCGGACAGGGAAAGATGTTCACAGATACGCAGTATTTT. It translates to CASGQGKMFTDTQYF. This sequence joins TRBV11-3 and TRBJ2-3; TRBD1 agrees at 8 bases. V shed 8 bases and J 2 bases; nucleotides not matched to a gene: 9. Per germline, CDR1 SGHNT and CDR2 YENEEA. The CDR3 has 15 residues.

The chain combines TRBV5-1 with TRBJ2-3; unclear D gene. V lost 2 bases to trimming and J lost 2 bases, with 6 bases between them. In germline, CDR1 is SGHRS, CDR2 YFSETQ. The CDR3 totals 13 residues. CDR3 sequence (DNA): TGCGCCAGCAGCTTCGAATACACAGATACGCAGTATTTT. This codes for CASSFEYTDTQYF.

V gene TRBV15 combines with J gene TRBJ1-1, with D unresolved. V was pared by 1 base and J by 0 bases, with 9 bases between. The CDR3 runs to 15 residues. Germline CDR1 LNHNV, CDR2 YYDKDF (reference sequence). The CDR3: CATSRGEDLNTEAFF. The CDR3 bases are TGTGCCACCAGCAGAGGGGAGGATTTGAACACTGAAGCTTTCTTT.

V gene TRBV19 combines with J gene TRBJ1-4; 12 nucleotides match TRBD1. V shed 5 bases, J shed 8 bases, and the junction held 9 bases outside the gene matches. CDR1 and CDR2 (germline): LNHDA, SQIVND (reference sequence). This CDR3 contains 16 residues. This chain's CDR3 is CASSSGTGGAREKLFF. DNA for the CDR3: TGTGCCAGTAGTTCCGGGACAGGGGGCGCTCGAGAAAAACTGTTTTTT.

V and J are TRBV10-3 and TRBJ1-4; D may be TRBD1 (5 bases). Germline V lookup: CDR1 ENHRY, CDR2 SYGVKD. The CDR3 is made up of 12 amino acids. V lost 10 bases, J lost 10 bases, and 16 bases lay in between. CDR3 loop: CATCPGEGKLFF. DNA of the CDR3: TGTGCCACCTGCCCGGGGGAAGGAAAACTGTTTTTT.

The gene calls are TRBV5-1 and TRBJ2-3; D remains unclear. V gave up 7 bases and J gave up 2 bases, with 14 bases separating them. Germline CDR1 SGHRS, CDR2 YFSETQ. This CDR3 contains 14 residues. The CDR3 loop is CASSTRTYTDTQYF. The CDR3 DNA reads TGCGCCAGCTCCACCCGGACCTACACAGATACGCAGTATTTT.

This clone appeared once. The rearrangement links TRBV2 to TRBJ1-6; D is possibly TRBD1 (6 bases). The CDR3 runs to 13 residues. CDR1 and CDR2 (germline): SNHLY, FYNNEI. V was clipped by 10 bases and J by 5 bases, with 12 bases between them. The CDR3: CATYRDDNSPLHF. CDR3 DNA: TGTGCCACCTACAGGGATGATAATTCACCCCTCCACTTT.

The J gene is TRBJ2-3, the V gene TRBV24-1, with 10 bases aligning to TRBD2. This CDR3 is 16 amino acids long. Germline V gene sequence: CDR1 KGHDR, CDR2 SFDVKD. The J segment lost 4 bases and the V segment lost 3 bases, leaving 6 bases of the junction unmatched. CDR3 region: CATSDRLAGAPDTQYF. CDR3 nucleotide sequence: TGTGCCACCAGTGATCGGCTAGCGGGAGCGCCAGATACGCAGTATTTT.

The chain carries TRBV5-5 and TRBJ1-4; perhaps TRBD1 as D (5 bases). Germline loops: CDR1 SGHKS, CDR2 YYEKEE (reference sequence). The CDR3 extends over 15 amino acids. V lost 3 bases, J lost 5 bases, and 14 bases lay in between. The CDR3 nucleotides read TGTGCCAGCAGCTCCCACAGGCGGGGGAATGAAAAACTGTTTTTT. Its protein product is CASSSHRRGNEKLFF.

The rearrangement joins TRBV11-3 to TRBJ2-1; TRBD2 aligns across 15 bases. This CDR3 has 16 amino acids. The V and J ends lost 1 base and 7 bases, in that order; junction bases with no gene match: 2. Germline V gene data show CDR1 as SGHNT and CDR2 as YENEEA. CDR3 nucleotide sequence: TGTGCCAGCAGCTTAGGGACTAGCGGGGGGGTTAATGAGCAGTTCTTC. It codes for CASSLGTSGGVNEQFF.

The chain is built from TRBV27 and TRBJ1-6, with a possible D match to TRBD1 (6 bases). There are 16 residues in the CDR3. Germline V gives CDR1 MNHEY, CDR2 SMNVEV (reference sequence). V lost 6 bases to trimming and J lost 0 bases, with 12 bases between them. Written as DNA, the CDR3 is TGTGCCAGCAGCCTAACAGGGAGCTCCTATAATTCACCCCTCCACTTT. Amino acids: CASSLTGSSYNSPLHF.

The gene calls are TRBV5-4 and TRBJ2-3; 14 nucleotides align to TRBD2. Germline V lookup: CDR1 SGHNT, CDR2 YYREEE (reference sequence). V shed 3 bases, J shed 6 bases, and the junction held 3 bases outside the gene matches. The CDR3 consists of 15 residues. CDR3 nucleotide sequence: TGTGCCAGCAGCTCCGGGACTAGCGGGAGTGATACGCAGTATTTT. Amino acid sequence: CASSSGTSGSDTQYF.